One and the same sample provided the 17 T cell receptor beta chains below, sequenced in a study of T cell repertoires in cytomegalovirus infection. MiXCR, applied by TCRdb to the reads, yields one record per CDR3 protein. The table has around 530,000 distinct CDR3 sequences, approximately 25% seen once. Sequenced sample: PBMCs. The source is a human donor in good health (CMV status not recorded). Some clones in this sample may be carry-over from other donors' samples.

Points on this clonotype: At one of its ends the junction is not consistent with the germline gene, which may arise from a read error. CDR3 coding DNA: TGTGCTAGCAGCCCCGGGACTCGGAATGAGCAGTTCTTC. Encoded protein: CASSPGTRNEQFF. The chain combines TRBV7-6 with TRBJ2-1, with D maybe TRBD2 (6 bases). Per the germline V gene, CDR1 is SGHVS and CDR2 is FNYEAQ. The CDR3 spans 13 residues.

The V gene is TRBV10-3, the J gene TRBJ2-7, with D hard to call. The CDR3 consists of 14 residues. The germline CDR1 and CDR2 sequences are ENHRY and SYGVKD. The V end lost 0 bases, the J end lost 0 bases, and 6 bases lay between the germline ends. The CDR3 protein is CAISESQLSYEQYF. In DNA form, the CDR3 reads TGTGCCATCAGTGAGTCGCAGCTCTCCTACGAGCAGTACTTC.

This clonotype turned up a few times. V usage is TRBV27 and J usage is TRBJ2-1; 12 bases fit TRBD2. V lost 5 bases to trimming and J lost 7 bases; unmatched junction nucleotides: 9. The length of the CDR3 is 16 residues. Germline CDR1 MNHEY, CDR2 SMNVEV (reference sequence). Here the CDR3 DNA reads TGTGCCAGCAGTCCGTCGACTAGCGGGAGTTTGAATGAGCAGTTCTTC. Translation: CASSPSTSGSLNEQFF.

This clonotype has a handful of counts. V usage is TRBV19 and J usage is TRBJ2-5; 7 bases fit TRBD2. CDR3 length: 15 residues. V was pared by 7 bases and J by 2 bases, with 10 bases of the junction left unmatched. Looked up from germline, CDR1 is LNHDA and CDR2 is SQIVND (reference sequence). This chain's CDR3 is CASKGGGRTQETQYF. CDR3 bases: TGTGCCAGTAAAGGCGGCGGGAGAACACAAGAGACCCAGTACTTC.

The rearrangement links TRBV6-5 to TRBJ1-2, with D hard to call. Germline CDR1 reads MNHEY; CDR2 reads SVGAGI. Trimming cost V 0 bases and J 0 bases, with 8 bases left between them. There are 15 residues in the CDR3. The CDR3 region is CASSYSKASNYGYTF. Written as DNA, the CDR3 is TGTGCCAGCAGTTACTCTAAAGCCTCTAACTATGGCTACACCTTC.

The gene calls are TRBV6-6 and TRBJ2-5; D gene unclear. There are 13 residues in the CDR3. V dropped 8 bases and J dropped 5 bases, with 15 bases sitting between them. Germline V gives CDR1 MNHNY, CDR2 SVGAGI (reference sequence). The CDR3 reads CASLPGSRETQYF. In DNA form, the CDR3 reads TGTGCCAGCCTCCCGGGCAGCAGGGAGACCCAGTACTTC.

Notes on this clonotype: At one end the junction does not follow the germline gene, possibly because of a read error. The CDR3 DNA is TGTGCCAGCAGCCAAGACCTTACGCGGGACAGGTTTTTT. It encodes CASSQDLTRDRFF. The chain recombines TRBV4-1 with TRBJ1-1; TRBD1 matches 8 bases. The CDR3 consists of 13 residues. Germline V gene lookup returns CDR1 MGHRA and CDR2 YSYEKL.

This clonotype was detected only a few times. The chain combines TRBV7-8 with TRBJ2-1; the match to TRBD2 covers 8 bases. This CDR3 spans 16 amino acids. Losses at the gene ends were 0 bases for V and 10 bases for J; bases not matched to a gene: 11. Per germline, CDR1 SGHVS and CDR2 FQNEAQ. CDR3 coding DNA: TGTGCCAGCAGCTTAGCGTTAGGGCCTAGCGGGCTGGAGCAGTTCTTC. Protein sequence: CASSLALGPSGLEQFF.

The rearrangement links TRBV19 to TRBJ1-1, with D possibly being TRBD1 (5 bases). The CDR3 is 16 residues long. Per germline, CDR1 LNHDA and CDR2 SQIVND (reference sequence). The V gene lost 1 base and the J gene lost 1 base, with 13 bases spanning the gap. The CDR3 spells CASSIARAGGNTEAFF. The DNA for the CDR3 is TGTGCCAGTAGTATAGCCAGGGCCGGAGGGAACACTGAAGCTTTCTTT.

The J gene is TRBJ2-2, the V gene TRBV20-1, with 10 bases lining up with TRBD2. This CDR3 has 15 residues. The ends lost 0 bases at V and 6 bases at J; junction bases unmatched: 4. Germline V lookup: CDR1 DFQATT, CDR2 SNEGSKA (reference sequence). The CDR3 DNA reads as TGCAGTGCTAGAGATCCCGGGACTAGCGCCGGGGAGCTGTTTTTT. Translating it yields CSARDPGTSAGELFF.

This chain links TRBV7-2 with TRBJ1-1; maybe TRBD1 (5 bases). This CDR3 has 12 residues. Trimming left V 5 bases short and J 6 bases short, with 10 bases between. The V gene's germline CDR1 is SGHTA and CDR2 FQGNSA. This CDR3 reads CASSTVGPEAFF. In DNA form, the CDR3 reads TGTGCCAGCAGCACCGTGGGGCCTGAAGCTTTCTTT.

There are many counts of this clonotype. The gene calls are TRBV7-2 and TRBJ2-7, with TRBD2 matching over 8 bases. J was trimmed by 2 bases and V by 3 bases; bases with no gene match: 6. Germline V CDR1 and CDR2: SGHTA, FQGNSA. The CDR3 loop spans 15 amino acids. CDR3 DNA: TGTGCCAGCAGCTTCGGGACTAGGGCCACCTACGAGCAGTACTTC. Protein sequence: CASSFGTRATYEQYF.

This clonotype occurred many times. The V and J genes are TRBV7-6 and TRBJ2-1, with D perhaps matching TRBD1 (6 bases). The V end was cut by 4 bases, the J end by 8 bases, with 15 bases between. The germline V gene encodes CDR1 SGHVS and CDR2 FNYEAQ. The CDR3 has 14 residues. CDR3 sequence: CASSSRGAGHEQFF. The CDR3 nucleotides are TGTGCCAGCAGCTCCAGGGGAGCCGGCCATGAGCAGTTCTTC. The variable domain in full, completed from reference TRBV7-6 and TRBJ2-1, reads GAGVSQSPRYKVTKRGQDVALRCDPISGHVSLYWYRQALGQGPEFLTYFNYEAQQDKSGLPNDRFSAERPEGSISTLTIQRTEQRDSAMYRCASSSRGAGHEQFFGPGTRLTVL.

This clonotype occurred many times. The chain couples TRBV12-3 or TRBV12-4 to TRBJ2-3; tentatively, D is TRBD1 or TRBD2 (6 bases each). V lost 10 bases and J lost 7, with 18 bases in between. The CDR3 is 13 amino acids. CDR3 DNA sequence: TGTGCCAACTCCCGGGGGCTAGGATATACGCAGTATTTT. Translated: CANSRGLGYTQYF.

A single count supports this clonotype. The chain has TRBV5-6 and TRBJ2-1; 11 bases map to TRBD2. This CDR3 spans 16 amino acids. V dropped 4 bases and J dropped 4; count of bases not matched to a gene: 7. The germline V gene encodes CDR1 SGHDT and CDR2 YYEEEE. This CDR3 reads CASSDETSGGYNEQFF. CDR3 nucleotide sequence: TGTGCCAGCAGCGACGAAACTAGCGGGGGATACAATGAGCAGTTCTTC.

This clonotype was picked up many times. The chain is built from TRBV27 and TRBJ1-1; 8 nucleotides agree with TRBD1. CDR1 is MNHEY, CDR2 SMNVEV, per germline (reference sequence). Trimming cost V 5 bases and J 1 base; bases outside gene matches: 6. The CDR3 consists of 15 residues. CDR3 protein: CASSLRGTGNTEAFF. In nucleotides, the CDR3 is TGTGCCAGCAGTCTCCGAGGGACAGGGAACACTGAAGCTTTCTTT.

This clonotype has a count of ten or more. The V call is TRBV7-2, the J call TRBJ2-3; possible D gene TRBD2, 7 bases. The CDR3 has 19 amino acids. The V and J ends lost 2 bases and 3 bases respectively, with 24 bases between them. Germline CDR1 SGHTA, CDR2 FQGNSA. The CDR3 coding sequence is TGTGCCAGCAGCTTAAGGGGGACGACTAGCTCCAGAGGGACAGATACGCAGTATTTT. Its translation is CASSLRGTTSSRGTDTQYF.